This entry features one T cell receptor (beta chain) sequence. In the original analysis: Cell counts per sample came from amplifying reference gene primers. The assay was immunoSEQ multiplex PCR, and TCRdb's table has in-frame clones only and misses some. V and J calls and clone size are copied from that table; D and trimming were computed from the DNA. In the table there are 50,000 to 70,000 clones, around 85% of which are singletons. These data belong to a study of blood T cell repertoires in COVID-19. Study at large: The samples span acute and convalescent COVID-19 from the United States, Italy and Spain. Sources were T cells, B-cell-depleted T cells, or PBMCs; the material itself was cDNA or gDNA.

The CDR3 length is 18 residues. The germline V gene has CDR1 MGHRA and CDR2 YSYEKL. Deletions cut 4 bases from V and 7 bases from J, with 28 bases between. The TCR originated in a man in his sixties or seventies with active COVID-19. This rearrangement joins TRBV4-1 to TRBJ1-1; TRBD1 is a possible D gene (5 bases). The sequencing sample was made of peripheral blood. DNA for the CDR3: TGCGCCAGCAGCCTCAACCCGGGAGTGCGGAAGCGGGGGGATGAAGCTTTCTTT. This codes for CASSLNPGVRKRGDEAFF.